This T cell receptor (beta chain) came from a study of blood T cells in healthy people across ages. The study, taken as a whole, reports: Diversity estimated from one million T cells was considered an underestimate.

No fewer than 5.5 micrograms of total RNA were isolated from every sample. Primed by a sample-barcoded 5' primer and a J-beta primer mix, a second PCR proceeded for roughly 7 to 12 cycles. TCRdb called the 5' RACE reads again in MiXCR, with one record for every CDR3 protein. The sample carries approximately 800,000 distinct CDR3 sequences, 25% recorded once. This clonotype was counted at least ten times. Its antigen is still unknown. The V and J ends lost 1 base and 12 bases, in that order; junction bases with no gene match: 15. The CDR3 is made up of 15 amino acids. Germline V CDR1 and CDR2: SGHKS, YYEKEE (reference sequence). This sample also appeared in a second study, on T cells of mothers and their children.

This receptor was identified in a boy between 10 and 17 years old in good health. Sequences were obtained from blood. The chain couples TRBV5-5 to TRBJ1-2, with 7 bases lining up with TRBD1. The CDR3 DNA reads TGTGCCAGCAGCTTGTCTACAGGGGACTCTGCTCGCGACACCTTC. As protein: CASSLSTGDSARDTF. The complete variable domain, with remaining parts taken from reference TRBV5-5 and TRBJ1-2, reads DAGVTQSPTHLIKTRGQQVTLRCSPISGHKSVSWYQQVLGQGPQFIFQYYEKEERGRGNFPDRFSARQFPNYSSELNVNALLLGDSALYLCASSLSTGDSARDTFGSGTRLTVV.